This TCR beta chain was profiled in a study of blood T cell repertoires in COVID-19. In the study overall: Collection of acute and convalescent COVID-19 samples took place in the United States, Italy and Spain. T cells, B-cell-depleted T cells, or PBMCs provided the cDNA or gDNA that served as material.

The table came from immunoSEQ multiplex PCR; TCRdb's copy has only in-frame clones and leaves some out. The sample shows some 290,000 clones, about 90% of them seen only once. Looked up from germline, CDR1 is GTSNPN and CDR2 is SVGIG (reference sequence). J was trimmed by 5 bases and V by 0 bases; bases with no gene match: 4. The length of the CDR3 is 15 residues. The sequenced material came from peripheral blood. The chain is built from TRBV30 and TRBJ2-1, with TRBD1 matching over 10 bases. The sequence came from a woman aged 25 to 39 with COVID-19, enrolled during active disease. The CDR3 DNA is TGTGCCTGGAGTGTACGACAGGGGGCCCACAATGAGCAGTTCTTC. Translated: CAWSVRQGAHNEQFF.